This record concerns one T cell receptor beta chain sequence. The sample belongs to a study of blood T cell repertoires in COVID-19. For the study at large: PBMCs, B-cell-depleted T cells, or T cells provided the cDNA or gDNA that made up the material.

Measured with immunoSEQ multiplex PCR; TCRdb has only the in-frame clones, and not every one. The table shows about 190,000 clones, with about 88% occurring only once. CDR3 length: 18 amino acids. The V and J ends lost 2 bases and 0 bases, in that order; junction bases with no gene match: 12. Looked up from germline, CDR1 is MDHEN and CDR2 is SYDVKM. The rearrangement links TRBV28 to TRBJ2-7; 8 bases are shared with TRBD1. The specimen sequenced was peripheral blood. The receptor was isolated from a man under 40 with acute or convalescent COVID-19. The DNA for the CDR3 is TGTGCCAGCAGTTTACCGCTGGGGACAGGACAAAGCTCCTACGAGCAGTACTTC. As protein: CASSLPLGTGQSSYEQYF. Full variable domain (outside the CDR3, taken from reference TRBV28 and TRBJ2-7): DVKVTQSSRYLVKRTGEKVFLECVQDMDHENMFWYRQDPGLGLRLIYFSYDVKMKEKGDIPEGYSVSREKKERFSLILESASTNQTSMYLCASSLPLGTGQSSYEQYFGPGTRLTVT.